This is a list of T cell receptor beta chains from one sample in a study of identical twins. One entry per CDR3 protein results from TCRdb running MiXCR on the 5' RACE reads. Of 500,000 or so distinct CDR3 sequences detected, roughly an eighth appear once; the ten largest clones hold approximately 1%. Another study also made use of these data, one on yellow fever vaccine responses in identical twins.

Sequenced: CD4+ T cells sorted from blood. The receptor source for this set is a woman aged 18-30 years in good health. Both conserved end residues are part of each CDR3. D genes are given only for firm matches. Clone sizes are given selectively: once, few, many, or a class where the clone is expanded.

j_gene,v_gene,abundance,d_gene,CDR3aa,CDR3nt
TRBJ2-2,TRBV7-2,few,.,CASSLVAITGELFF,TGTGCCAGCAGCTTAGTTGCTATCACCGGGGAGCTGTTTTTT
TRBJ2-3,TRBV24-1,few,.,CATSDLGTAGTDTQYF,TGTGCCACCAGTGATTTGGGGACTGCAGGCACAGATACGCAGTATTTT
TRBJ2-4,TRBV6-2/TRBV6-3,few,TRBD2,CASSSRGTSGAKNIQYF,TGTGCCAGCAGTTCGCGCGGGACTAGTGGAGCCAAAAACATTCAGTACTTC
TRBJ2-1,TRBV5-1,.,.,CDSSLDLNEQFF,TGCGACAGCAGCTTGGACTTGAATGAGCAGTTCTTC
TRBJ2-7,TRBV20-1,.,.,CSAAPADRSYEQYF,TGCAGTGCCGCCCCAGCGGACCGCTCCTACGAGCAGTACTTC
TRBJ2-7,TRBV11-2,.,.,CASSFGQTRLYYEQYF,TGTGCCAGCAGCTTCGGACAGACCCGACTATACTACGAGCAGTACTTC
TRBJ2-1,TRBV7-6,few,.,CASSPRADLIYNEQFF,TGTGCCAGCAGCCCGAGGGCGGACTTGATCTACAATGAGCAGTTCTTC
TRBJ2-7,TRBV18,few,TRBD2,CASSPRLAGAYEQYF,TGTGCCAGCTCACCTCGACTAGCGGGAGCCTACGAGCAGTACTTC
TRBJ1-5,TRBV10-2,.,.,CASSDRVRQPQHF,TGCGCCAGCAGTGACAGGGTGCGTCAGCCCCAGCATTTT
TRBJ2-3,TRBV7-2,.,.,CASSLANNTDTQYF,TGTGCCAGCAGCTTAGCTAACAACACAGATACGCAGTATTTT
TRBJ2-3,TRBV10-3,few,TRBD2,CAISESTRSGDRTDTQYF,TGTGCCATCAGTGAGTCGACTCGGAGCGGGGACCGCACAGATACGCAGTATTTT
TRBJ1-5,TRBV6-2/TRBV6-3,.,.,CASRRGTAGNQPQHF,TGTGCCAGCAGGAGAGGGACCGCGGGTAATCAGCCCCAGCATTTT
TRBJ2-1,TRBV2,few,.,CASNPGPLQNNEQFF,TGTGCCAGCAATCCGGGACCCCTACAAAACAATGAGCAGTTCTTC
TRBJ2-3,TRBV20-1,few,TRBD2,CSAPRGGAPDTQYF,TGCAGTGCCCCTAGGGGAGGGGCGCCAGATACGCAGTATTTT
TRBJ2-5,TRBV18,.,TRBD1,CASSPLGGQGVTETQYF,TGTGCCAGCTCACCACTTGGCGGACAGGGAGTGACAGAGACCCAGTACTTC
TRBJ2-1,TRBV6-1,.,.,CASTSLAGPGGGYGQFF,TGTGCCAGCACCAGCCTAGCGGGCCCAGGGGGGGGATATGGGCAGTTCTTC
TRBJ2-4,TRBV15,few,.,CATSPRDLWGIQYF,TGTGCCACCAGCCCTAGGGACCTCTGGGGAATTCAGTACTTC
TRBJ1-4,TRBV5-6,.,.,CASSLLGADEKLFF,TGTGCCAGCAGCCTATTGGGGGCCGATGAAAAACTGTTTTTT
TRBJ1-2,TRBV7-9,.,TRBD1,CASSLGDRGYGYTF,TGTGCCAGCAGCTTAGGGGACAGGGGATATGGCTACACCTTC
TRBJ2-1,TRBV20-1,.,.,CSAPRALNNEQFF,TGCAGTGCTCCGCGAGCCCTCAACAATGAGCAGTTCTTC
TRBJ1-1,TRBV7-2,.,.,CASSRSRGTEAFF,TGTGCCAGCAGCCGGTCAAGAGGCACTGAAGCTTTCTTT
TRBJ2-7,TRBV4-3,many,TRBD1,CASSQEARGPYEQYF,TGCGCCAGCAGCCAAGAGGCGAGGGGGCCCTACGAGCAGTACTTC
TRBJ2-7,TRBV7-9,.,.,CASSAGPLVEQYF,TGTGCCAGCAGCGCCGGGCCCCTAGTCGAGCAGTACTTC
TRBJ2-3,TRBV5-5,few,.,CASSLESRTGTQYF,TGTGCCAGCAGCTTAGAGTCCCGGACGGGTACGCAGTATTTT
TRBJ2-3,TRBV28,.,.,CASSSLTGRVTDTQYF,TGTGCCAGCAGTTCGCTGACAGGGAGGGTCACAGATACGCAGTATTTT
TRBJ1-4,TRBV7-8,few,.,CASSPGAPVEKLFF,TGTGCCAGCAGCCCAGGGGCGCCTGTGGAAAAACTGTTTTTT
TRBJ2-7,TRBV20-1,few,TRBD2,CSARGSGSLNYEQYF,TGCAGTGCTAGAGGTAGCGGGAGTCTTAACTACGAGCAGTACTTC
TRBJ1-5,TRBV7-2,few,TRBD1,CASSTGQVILHF,TGTGCCAGCAGCACCGGACAGGTTATCCTCCATTTT
TRBJ2-1,TRBV11-3,.,TRBD2,CASSLSSGSDDEQFF,TGTGCCAGCAGCTTGTCAAGCGGGAGTGACGATGAGCAGTTCTTC
TRBJ1-5,TRBV15,few,TRBD1,CATSREGQGRQPQHF,TGTGCCACCAGCAGAGAGGGACAGGGGAGGCAGCCCCAGCATTTT
TRBJ2-5,TRBV7-2,few,.,CASSTTPWKTQYF,TGTGCCAGCAGCACGACTCCTTGGAAGACCCAGTACTTC
TRBJ2-5,TRBV15,few,.,CATSRRAGSQETQYF,TGTGCCACCAGCCGACGCGCGGGCAGCCAAGAGACCCAGTACTTC
TRBJ2-3,TRBV7-2,.,TRBD2,CASSAPGLAGPDTQYF,TGTGCCAGCAGCGCACCGGGACTAGCGGGCCCAGATACGCAGTATTTT